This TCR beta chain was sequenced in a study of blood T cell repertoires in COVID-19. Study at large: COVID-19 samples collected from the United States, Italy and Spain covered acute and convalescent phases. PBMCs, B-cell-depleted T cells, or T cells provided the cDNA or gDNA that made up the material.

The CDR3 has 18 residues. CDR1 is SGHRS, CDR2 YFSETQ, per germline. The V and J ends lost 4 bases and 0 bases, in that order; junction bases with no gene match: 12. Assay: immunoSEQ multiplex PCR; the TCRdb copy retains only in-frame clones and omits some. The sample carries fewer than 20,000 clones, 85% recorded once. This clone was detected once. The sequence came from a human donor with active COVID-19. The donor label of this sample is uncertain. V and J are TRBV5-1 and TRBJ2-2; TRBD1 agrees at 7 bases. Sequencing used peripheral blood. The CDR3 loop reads CASSVPGQRTANTGELFF. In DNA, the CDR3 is TGCGCCAGCAGCGTACCGGGACAGAGGACAGCGAACACCGGGGAGCTGTTTTTT.